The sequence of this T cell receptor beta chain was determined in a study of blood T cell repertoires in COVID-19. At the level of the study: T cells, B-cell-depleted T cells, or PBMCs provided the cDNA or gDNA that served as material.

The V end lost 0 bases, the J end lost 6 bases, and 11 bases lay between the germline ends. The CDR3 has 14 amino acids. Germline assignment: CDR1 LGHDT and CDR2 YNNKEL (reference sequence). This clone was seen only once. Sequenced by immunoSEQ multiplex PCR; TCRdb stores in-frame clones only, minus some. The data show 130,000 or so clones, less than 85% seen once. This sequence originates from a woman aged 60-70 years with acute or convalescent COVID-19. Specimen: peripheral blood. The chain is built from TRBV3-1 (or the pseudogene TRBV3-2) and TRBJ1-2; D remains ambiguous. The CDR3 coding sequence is TGTGCCAGCAGCCAAGACCCAGCGACCCATGGCTACACCTTC. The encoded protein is CASSQDPATHGYTF.